The rows below give T cell receptor beta chains drawn from one sample of a study of CD8 T cells in ankylosing spondylitis. Each CDR3 protein gets one entry after TCRdb re-called the 5' RACE reads with MiXCR. The sample has tens of thousands of distinct CDR3 sequences, roughly 33% seen once; the top ten hold 45% to 55%. The specimen was synovial fluid, either unsorted or a sorted T cell fraction (not recorded which). These receptors were obtained from a male donor with ankylosing spondylitis. Both conserved end residues are part of each CDR3. Fields, in order: D gene, V gene, J gene, clone size, CDR3 protein, CDR3 DNA. A D gene is named only where the DNA matches it firmly. Expanded clones get a size class; other rows say once, few or many, or leave the size out.

D: NA; V: TRBV19; J: TRBJ2-1; size: NA; CDR3: CASSWASQSGNEQFF; DNA: TGTGCCAGTAGCTGGGCTAGCCAATCGGGAAATGAGCAGTTCTTC
D: NA; V: TRBV2; J: TRBJ2-3; size: few; CDR3: CASSEGSGTIATDTQYF; DNA: TGTGCCAGCAGTGAAGGGTCCGGGACCATAGCGACAGATACGCAGTATTTT
D: TRBD2; V: TRBV9; J: TRBJ2-1; size: NA; CDR3: CASSGGGGGNEQFF; DNA: TGTGCCAGCAGCGGAGGCGGGGGAGGGAATGAGCAGTTCTTC
D: NA; V: TRBV5-6; J: TRBJ2-1; size: NA; CDR3: CASSLAEEQFF; DNA: TGTGCCAGCAGCTTAGCCGAGGAGCAGTTCTTC
D: NA; V: TRBV12-3/TRBV12-4; J: TRBJ2-1; size: many; CDR3: CASSLGSIGEQFF; DNA: TGTGCCAGCAGTCTCGGGAGCATTGGTGAGCAGTTCTTC
D: NA; V: TRBV11-2; J: TRBJ2-3; size: NA; CDR3: CASSLEYNPTDTQYF; DNA: TGTGCCAGCAGCTTAGAGTACAACCCCACAGATACGCAGTATTTT
D: TRBD1; V: TRBV19; J: TRBJ1-2; size: few; CDR3: CASRPPGQFYGYTF; DNA: TGTGCCAGTAGACCCCCGGGACAGTTCTATGGCTACACCTTC
D: NA; V: TRBV27; J: TRBJ2-1; size: NA; CDR3: CASSWDGNNEQFF; DNA: TGTGCCAGCAGTTGGGACGGAAACAATGAGCAGTTCTTC
D: NA; V: TRBV19; J: TRBJ2-3; size: NA; CDR3: CASSELVSTDTQYF; DNA: TGTGCCAGTAGTGAACTAGTGAGCACAGATACGCAGTATTTT
D: NA; V: TRBV12-3/TRBV12-4; J: TRBJ2-3; size: few; CDR3: CASRRTGYTDTQYF; DNA: TGTGCCAGCAGACGTACAGGTTACACAGATACGCAGTATTTT
D: TRBD2; V: TRBV20-1; J: TRBJ2-3; size: few; CDR3: CSARELAGILDTQYF; DNA: TGCAGTGCTAGGGAACTAGCGGGGATTCTAGATACGCAGTATTTT
D: TRBD1; V: TRBV5-1; J: TRBJ2-5; size: many; CDR3: CASSPGTGSNQETQYF; DNA: TGCGCCAGCAGCCCCGGGACAGGGAGTAACCAAGAGACCCAGTACTTC
D: TRBD1; V: TRBV24-1; J: TRBJ1-1; size: NA; CDR3: CATRQGEGTEAFF; DNA: TGTGCCACCAGACAGGGGGAGGGCACTGAAGCTTTCTTT
D: TRBD2; V: TRBV27; J: TRBJ2-3; size: many; CDR3: CASNPSGTSGPTHTQYF; DNA: TGTGCCAGCAACCCATCCGGGACTAGCGGCCCCACCCATACGCAGTATTTT
D: NA; V: TRBV10-3; J: TRBJ2-5; size: NA; CDR3: CAISGIDHQETQYF; DNA: TGTGCCATCAGTGGGATCGACCACCAAGAGACCCAGTACTTC
D: NA; V: TRBV12-3/TRBV12-4; J: TRBJ2-2; size: few; CDR3: CASSRRASDTGELFF; DNA: TGTGCCAGCAGTCGACGGGCTAGTGACACCGGGGAGCTGTTTTTT
D: NA; V: TRBV10-3; J: TRBJ1-4; size: NA; CDR3: CAISTGGWGRKLFF; DNA: TGTGCCATCAGTACTGGGGGATGGGGGCGAAAACTGTTTTTT
D: NA; V: TRBV13; J: TRBJ2-6; size: many; CDR3: CASSPSEGRANVLTF; DNA: TGTGCCAGCAGTCCATCTGAGGGAAGGGCCAACGTCCTGACTTTC
D: NA; V: TRBV5-1; J: TRBJ2-2; size: NA; CDR3: CASSLRTLGELSF; DNA: TGCGCCAGCAGCTTGAGAACCCTCGGGGAGCTGTCTTTT
D: NA; V: TRBV30; J: TRBJ2-2; size: NA; CDR3: CAWTTPGHLNTGELFF; DNA: TGTGCCTGGACGACTCCGGGACACCTGAACACCGGGGAGCTGTTTTTT
D: NA; V: TRBV27; J: TRBJ2-1; size: many; CDR3: CASSPGGVSYNEQFF; DNA: TGTGCCAGCAGTCCCGGTGGCGTCTCCTACAATGAGCAGTTCTTC
D: NA; V: TRBV6-2/TRBV6-3; J: TRBJ1-1; size: few; CDR3: CASSYLPGVGSGTEAFF; DNA: TGTGCCAGCAGTTACCTACCAGGGGTTGGTAGTGGCACTGAAGCTTTCTTT
D: NA; V: TRBV7-2; J: TRBJ1-5; size: NA; CDR3: CASSLDNQPQHF; DNA: TGTGCCAGCAGCTTAGACAATCAGCCCCAGCATTTT
D: NA; V: TRBV20-1; J: TRBJ2-7; size: few; CDR3: CSARVGAESSYEQYF; DNA: TGCAGTGCTAGGGTTGGAGCCGAAAGCTCCTACGAGCAGTACTTC
D: TRBD1; V: TRBV20-1; J: TRBJ2-1; size: few; CDR3: CSAPGQGDYNEQFF; DNA: TGCAGTGCTCCTGGACAGGGAGATTACAATGAGCAGTTCTTC
D: TRBD2; V: TRBV2; J: TRBJ2-1; size: NA; CDR3: CASSATSVLSGEQFF; DNA: TGTGCCAGCAGTGCGACTAGCGTACTTTCGGGTGAGCAGTTCTTC
D: NA; V: TRBV29-1; J: TRBJ1-2; size: few; CDR3: CSVEDLRDRGYGYTF; DNA: TGCAGCGTTGAAGATCTTCGAGACAGAGGGTATGGCTACACCTTC
D: TRBD1; V: TRBV14; J: TRBJ1-1; size: many; CDR3: CASSLLRGPQAFF; DNA: TGTGCCAGCAGCCTACTCAGGGGGCCGCAAGCTTTCTTT
D: TRBD2; V: TRBV11-2; J: TRBJ2-1; size: medium-sized; CDR3: CASSHGTSGITYNEQFF; DNA: TGTGCCAGCAGCCATGGGACTAGCGGGATAACCTACAATGAGCAGTTCTTC
D: NA; V: TRBV20-1; J: TRBJ2-1; size: NA; CDR3: CSALPSGHVNEQFF; DNA: TGCAGTGCCCTCCCCTCAGGACACGTCAATGAGCAGTTCTTC
D: TRBD1; V: TRBV20-1; J: TRBJ2-5; size: NA; CDR3: CSDRTGVWETQYF; DNA: TGCAGTGACAGGACAGGGGTTTGGGAGACCCAGTACTTC
D: TRBD2; V: TRBV7-2; J: TRBJ2-7; size: few; CDR3: CASSPGTSLTYEQYF; DNA: TGTGCCAGCAGTCCCGGGACTAGCCTCACCTACGAGCAGTACTTC
D: NA; V: TRBV12-3/TRBV12-4; J: TRBJ1-2; size: many; CDR3: CASSDWTDRGYGYTF; DNA: TGTGCCAGCAGTGATTGGACGGACCGTGGCTATGGCTACACCTTC
D: TRBD2; V: TRBV7-9; J: TRBJ2-1; size: many; CDR3: CASSLGRLGLAKGYNEQFF; DNA: TGTGCCAGCAGCTTAGGCCGCTTGGGACTAGCCAAGGGATACAATGAGCAGTTCTTC
D: NA; V: TRBV11-2; J: TRBJ2-7; size: NA; CDR3: CASSPLGQTYEQYF; DNA: TGTGCCAGCAGCCCTCTCGGACAAACCTACGAGCAGTACTTC
D: TRBD2; V: TRBV24-1; J: TRBJ2-1; size: many; CDR3: CATSDGGASGRPERYNEQFF; DNA: TGTGCCACCAGTGATGGGGGGGCTAGCGGGAGGCCCGAACGTTACAATGAGCAGTTCTTC
D: TRBD1; V: TRBV29-1; J: TRBJ2-2; size: many; CDR3: CSVDLTGATNTGELFF; DNA: TGCAGCGTTGATCTTACAGGGGCCACGAACACCGGGGAGCTGTTTTTT
D: NA; V: TRBV4-2; J: TRBJ1-1; size: medium-sized; CDR3: CASSHQTGEAFF; DNA: TGTGCCAGCAGCCACCAGACAGGTGAAGCTTTCTTT
D: TRBD2; V: TRBV20-1; J: TRBJ2-1; size: NA; CDR3: CSAETSGRVNEQFF; DNA: TGCAGTGCTGAAACTAGCGGGAGGGTCAATGAGCAGTTCTTC
D: NA; V: TRBV24-1; J: TRBJ2-1; size: NA; CDR3: CATSDSREWKISYNEQFF; DNA: TGTGCCACCAGTGATTCCAGAGAATGGAAGATCTCCTACAATGAGCAGTTCTTC
D: TRBD2; V: TRBV3-1; J: TRBJ2-7; size: few; CDR3: CASSQDRGEEQYF; DNA: TGTGCCAGCAGCCAAGATCGGGGGGAAGAGCAGTACTTC
D: NA; V: TRBV28; J: TRBJ1-1; size: few; CDR3: CASSLYGTVNTEAFF; DNA: TGTGCCAGCAGTTTATATGGGACGGTGAACACTGAAGCTTTCTTT
D: NA; V: TRBV6-1; J: TRBJ2-2; size: NA; CDR3: CASSEWTEGTGELFF; DNA: TGTGCCAGCAGTGAATGGACAGAAGGGACCGGGGAGCTGTTTTTT
D: TRBD2; V: TRBV27; J: TRBJ2-1; size: NA; CDR3: CASRLSGSGWNEQFF; DNA: TGTGCCAGCAGACTTAGCGGGAGCGGCTGGAATGAGCAGTTCTTC
D: TRBD1; V: TRBV5-1; J: TRBJ2-2; size: NA; CDR3: CASRPGTASGGELFF; DNA: TGCGCCAGCAGACCTGGGACAGCCTCGGGCGGGGAGCTGTTTTTT
D: TRBD2; V: TRBV20-1; J: TRBJ2-1; size: NA; CDR3: CSARDGERSGNYNEQFF; DNA: TGCAGTGCTAGAGATGGGGAGAGGAGCGGGAACTACAATGAGCAGTTCTTC
D: NA; V: TRBV2; J: TRBJ2-5; size: few; CDR3: CASSEARLQQETQYF; DNA: TGTGCCAGCAGTGAAGCAAGGCTCCAACAAGAGACCCAGTACTTC
D: NA; V: TRBV6-1; J: TRBJ2-1; size: many; CDR3: CASSTGNNEQFF; DNA: TGTGCCAGCAGTACAGGGAACAATGAGCAGTTCTTC
D: TRBD2; V: TRBV4-1; J: TRBJ2-2; size: many; CDR3: CASSQALAGVGGELFF; DNA: TGCGCCAGCAGCCAAGCGCTAGCGGGAGTTGGCGGGGAGCTGTTTTTT
D: TRBD2; V: TRBV13; J: TRBJ2-3; size: NA; CDR3: CASSPAGGGHSDTQYF; DNA: TGTGCCAGCAGCCCGGCGGGCGGGGGTCATTCAGATACGCAGTATTTT
D: TRBD2; V: TRBV24-1; J: TRBJ2-5; size: NA; CDR3: CATSDSKLAGKQETQYF; DNA: TGTGCCACCAGTGATTCGAAGCTAGCGGGTAAACAAGAGACCCAGTACTTC
D: TRBD1; V: TRBV12-3/TRBV12-4; J: TRBJ1-1; size: few; CDR3: CASSFGQALNGAFF; DNA: TGTGCCAGCAGTTTCGGACAGGCCCTAAATGGGGCTTTCTTT
D: NA; V: TRBV12-3/TRBV12-4; J: TRBJ2-7; size: NA; CDR3: CASSFAASRHYEQYF; DNA: TGTGCCAGCAGTTTCGCGGCTAGCAGACACTACGAGCAGTACTTC
D: TRBD1; V: TRBV3-1; J: TRBJ2-1; size: many; CDR3: CASGDRGLEQFF; DNA: TGTGCCAGCGGAGACAGGGGCCTTGAGCAGTTCTTC
D: TRBD2; V: TRBV7-2; J: TRBJ2-1; size: NA; CDR3: CASSLAPGLAGDSSYNEQFF; DNA: TGTGCCAGCAGCTTAGCCCCGGGACTAGCGGGTGATAGCTCCTACAATGAGCAGTTCTTC
D: NA; V: TRBV29-1; J: TRBJ1-2; size: many; CDR3: CSVGQPYGYTF; DNA: TGCAGCGTTGGCCAACCCTATGGCTACACCTTC
D: NA; V: TRBV24-1; J: TRBJ2-7; size: NA; CDR3: CATSDGDEQYF; DNA: TGTGCCACCAGTGATGGAGACGAGCAGTACTTC